The 18 T cell receptor beta chains presented below share a single source sample, sequenced in a study of siplizumab effects on memory and regulatory T cells. Assay used: immunoSEQ multiplex PCR; TCRdb lists only in-frame clones, some missing. The sample includes around 100,000 clones, 94% of them seen just once. The specimen was non-Treg CD4+ T cells sorted from blood. Receptor source: a human donor in good health.

The rearrangement joins TRBV11-3 to TRBJ2-1; D remains ambiguous. This CDR3 spans 17 amino acids. The V and J ends lost 1 base and 4 bases respectively, with 17 bases between them. Germline V CDR1 and CDR2: SGHNT, YENEEA. CDR3 in amino acids: CASSLVPESRFYNEQFF. Here the CDR3 DNA reads TGTGCCAGCAGCTTAGTGCCGGAGTCCCGGTTTTACAATGAGCAGTTCTTC.

Only a few counts were recorded for this clone. The chain uses TRBV11-3 and TRBJ2-1; perhaps TRBD1 as D (6 bases). Germline values: CDR1 SGHNT, CDR2 YENEEA. V shed 6 bases and J shed 0 bases, with 21 bases lying between them. The CDR3 contains 18 residues. The CDR3 is CASRQYHRVRSSYNEQFF. DNA for the CDR3: TGTGCCAGCAGGCAATACCACAGGGTAAGAAGCTCCTACAATGAGCAGTTCTTC.

CDR3 residues: CAINPGSGRLDEQFF. The CDR3 region has the DNA TGTGCCATCAATCCGGGTAGCGGGAGACTGGATGAGCAGTTCTTC. The chain carries TRBV10-3 and TRBJ2-1; TRBD2 matches 9 bases. The junction had 12 bases not matched to a gene; V was cut back by 7 bases and J by 8 bases. CDR1 ENHRY and CDR2 SYGVKD come from the germline V gene. CDR3 length: 15 residues.

The rearrangement joins TRBV30 to TRBJ2-7, with D maybe TRBD2 (6 bases). This CDR3 is 13 amino acids long. V was shortened by 0 bases and J by 1 base, with 7 bases between the two germline ends. In germline, CDR1 is GTSNPN, CDR2 SVGIG (reference sequence). The CDR3 DNA sequence: TGTGCCTGGAGTGTTGGAGGGTCCTACGAGCAGTACTTC. Residues: CAWSVGGSYEQYF. The full variable domain, rest sourced from reference TRBV30 and TRBJ2-7, is SQTIHQWPATLVQPVGSPLSLECTVEGTSNPNLYWYRQAAGRGLQLLFYSVGIGQISSEVPQNLSASRPQDRQFILSSKKLLLSDSGFYLCAWSVGGSYEQYFGPGTRLTVT.

The V call is TRBV15, the J call TRBJ1-2, with D possibly being TRBD1 (5 bases). The V and J ends lost 5 bases and 4 bases respectively, with 8 bases between them. Germline assignment: CDR1 LNHNV and CDR2 YYDKDF (reference sequence). The length of the CDR3 is 12 residues. The CDR3 region has the DNA TGTGCCACCAGCGGGGACGGCTATGGCTACACCTTC. This encodes CATSGDGYGYTF.

This chain links TRBV6-6 with TRBJ2-1; a possible D gene is TRBD2 (5 bases). The CDR3 covers 11 residues. CDR1 MNHNY and CDR2 SVGAGI come from the germline V gene (reference sequence). V lost 6 bases, J lost 7 bases, and 7 bases lay in between. For the CDR3, the DNA is TGTGCCAGCAGCAGAGGGAATGAGCAGTTCTTC. It encodes CASSRGNEQFF.

The table lists this clone with a count of one. V usage is TRBV11-2 and J usage is TRBJ1-3; 7 bases fit TRBD1. The CDR3 has 16 residues. Germline assignment: CDR1 SGHAT and CDR2 FQNNGV. Trimming took 5 bases from V and 4 from J; bases not matched to a gene: 11. The CDR3, as DNA: TGTGCCAGCAGCGCTGACAGGGCAGTACGGGGAAACACCATATATTTT. Protein sequence: CASSADRAVRGNTIYF.

This chain links TRBV5-1 with TRBJ2-2, with D hard to call. Trimming took off 6 bases at V and 0 bases at J, with 12 bases between the two ends. Germline V gene data show CDR1 as SGHRS and CDR2 as YFSETQ. CDR3 length equals 15 residues. CDR3 nucleotides: TGCGCCAGCACGAAGGACGGATCGAACACCGGGGAGCTGTTTTTT. Translating gives CASTKDGSNTGELFF.

The chain links TRBV10-2 to TRBJ1-1; tentatively, D is TRBD1 (6 bases). Trimming took off 0 bases at V and 0 bases at J, with 11 bases between the two ends. The CDR3 spans 16 residues. Germline CDR1 and CDR2: WSHSY and SAAADI. CDR3 loop: CASSESTGHLNTEAFF. In DNA form, the CDR3 reads TGCGCCAGCAGTGAGTCGACAGGCCACTTGAACACTGAAGCTTTCTTT.

CDR3 DNA: TGCAGCGGGAAGACGGGAGATACGCAGTATTTT. As protein: CSGKTGDTQYF. The V and J genes are TRBV29-1 and TRBJ2-3; D remains ambiguous. V shed 7 bases and J shed 5 bases, with 10 bases lying between them. Germline CDR1 SQVTM, CDR2 ANQGSEA. The CDR3 is made up of 11 amino acids.

The CDR3 nucleotides are TGCGCCAGCAGCCAAGTCCGAGGGGGCTCGGGCACCGGGGAGCTGTTTTTT. Translation gives CASSQVRGGSGTGELFF. J is TRBJ2-2 and V is TRBV4-1; 7 nucleotides match TRBD1. This CDR3 is 17 amino acids long. In germline, CDR1 is MGHRA, CDR2 YSYEKL. V lost 1 base to trimming and J lost 4 bases; unmatched junction nucleotides: 9.

This chain connects TRBV6-1 to TRBJ1-4; D is unclear. The V gene's germline CDR1 is MNHNS and CDR2 SASEGT. The CDR3 sequence is 14 residues long. V lost 6 bases to trimming and J lost 0 bases, with 8 bases between them. CDR3 bases: TGTGCCAGCAGATCCGGACCAACTAATGAAAAACTGTTTTTT. This encodes CASRSGPTNEKLFF.

The V and J genes are TRBV7-3 and TRBJ1-1; 7 positions match TRBD1. CDR3 size: 13 residues. CDR1 is SGHTA and CDR2 is FQGTGA in the germline V gene. J was trimmed by 4 bases and V by 4 bases; bases with no gene match: 3. CDR3 nucleotides: TGTGCCAGCAGCTCAGCAGGGGGCACTGAAGCTTTCTTT. Translating it yields CASSSAGGTEAFF.

V and J are TRBV30 and TRBJ2-3; TRBD2 is a possible D gene (6 bases). The CDR3 spans 13 residues. Germline V gene data show CDR1 as GTSNPN and CDR2 as SVGIG (reference sequence). V was shortened by 3 bases and J by 4 bases, with 11 bases between the two germline ends. CDR3 DNA sequence: TGTGCCTGGAGCACCGGGGGATCAGATACGCAGTATTTT. Translated: CAWSTGGSDTQYF.

The rearrangement links TRBV2 to TRBJ2-3; D gene uncertain. In germline, CDR1 is SNHLY, CDR2 FYNNEI. The ends were cut back, 4 bases at V and 4 bases at J, with 9 bases in the middle. This CDR3 spans 13 amino acids. The CDR3 loop is CASSASSADTQYF. CDR3 nucleotide sequence: TGTGCCAGCAGTGCATCAAGCGCAGATACGCAGTATTTT.

The genes are TRBV7-2 and TRBJ1-1; D might be TRBD1 (5 bases). With 1 base removed from V and 5 bases from J, the gap between germline ends came to 11 bases. Germline V gene data show CDR1 as SGHTA and CDR2 as FQGNSA. The CDR3 spans 14 residues. The CDR3 here is CASSLVMTVTEAFF. DNA for the CDR3: TGTGCCAGCAGCTTAGTCATGACAGTGACTGAAGCTTTCTTT.

The chain recombines TRBV7-3 with TRBJ2-1, with 7 bases that match TRBD1. This CDR3 contains 14 residues. V lost 2 bases to trimming and J lost 9 bases; unmatched junction nucleotides: 7. The germline CDR1 and CDR2 sequences are SGHTA and FQGTGA. CDR3 sequence (DNA): TGTGCCAGCAGCTTACCAGGGGGAAGCGTTGAGCAGTTCTTC. As protein: CASSLPGGSVEQFF. The variable domain in full, completed from reference TRBV7-3 and TRBJ2-1, reads GAGVSQTPSNKVTEKGKYVELRCDPISGHTALYWYRQSLGQGPEFLIYFQGTGAADDSGLPNDRFFAVRPEGSVSTLKIQRTERGDSAVYLCASSLPGGSVEQFFGPGTRLTVL.

This rearrangement joins TRBV19 to TRBJ2-7; D not certain. Germline V lookup: CDR1 LNHDA, CDR2 SQIVND (reference sequence). The V and J ends lost 5 bases and 3 bases respectively, with 14 bases between them. The CDR3 extends over 14 amino acids. CDR3 loop: CASSPTGSNYEQYF. CDR3 nucleotide sequence: TGTGCCAGTAGTCCCACCGGGTCGAACTACGAGCAGTACTTC.